The 25 T cell receptor beta chains below come from one sample, sequenced in a study of blood T cell repertoires in COVID-19. Produced via immunoSEQ multiplex PCR; TCRdb's table is partial and in-frame only. The sample consists of over 200,000 clones, under 90% of them appearing once. Input material: peripheral blood. All receptors come from a woman older than 75 with COVID-19, enrolled during active disease.

This clone was picked up a small number of times. The chain recombines TRBV7-9 with TRBJ2-3, with 8 nucleotides matching TRBD1. Germline V gene data show CDR1 as SEHNR and CDR2 as FQNEAQ (reference sequence). The V gene end was trimmed by 5 bases and the J gene end by 2 bases; junction bases not matched to a gene: 6. The CDR3 consists of 15 residues. The CDR3 region is CASSIGQGHTDTQYF. CDR3 bases: TGTGCCAGCAGCATTGGACAGGGCCACACAGATACGCAGTATTTT.

This clone occurred once. The rearrangement uses TRBV10-2 and TRBJ1-5; D is unclear. CDR3 length: 15 residues. Germline lookup yields CDR1 WSHSY and CDR2 SAAADI. V was shortened by 6 bases and J by 4 bases, with 16 bases between the two germline ends. This chain's CDR3 is CASSDGSWRNQPQHF. CDR3 DNA sequence: TGCGCCAGCAGCGACGGGTCCTGGAGGAATCAGCCCCAGCATTTT.

This clone was seen a single time. The chain combines TRBV6-1 with TRBJ1-2; 7 nucleotides match TRBD1. Trimming took 3 bases from V and 2 from J; bases not matched to a gene: 6. The CDR3 extends over 15 amino acids. Germline V lookup: CDR1 MNHNS, CDR2 SASEGT. CDR3 coding DNA: TGTGCCAGCAGTGACGACAGGGTCTGGAACTATGGCTACACCTTC. This sequence encodes CASSDDRVWNYGYTF.

The chain uses TRBV10-3 and TRBJ1-3; D unclear. The ends were cut back, 0 bases at V and 1 base at J, with 13 bases in the middle. The CDR3 covers 17 residues. Per the germline V gene, CDR1 is ENHRY and CDR2 is SYGVKD. This chain's CDR3 is CAISESGGRGSGNTIYF. As DNA, the CDR3 is TGTGCCATCAGTGAGTCGGGAGGCCGGGGTTCTGGAAACACCATATATTTT.

This chain uses TRBV5-1 with TRBJ2-1; tentatively, D is TRBD1 (6 bases). Germline V gives CDR1 SGHRS, CDR2 YFSETQ. Trimming stripped 4 bases from V and 0 bases from J, with 11 bases between. The CDR3 runs to 15 residues. This CDR3 reads CASSGQTSSYNEQFF. The CDR3 DNA sequence: TGCGCCAGCAGCGGACAGACAAGCTCCTACAATGAGCAGTTCTTC.

The J gene is TRBJ1-5, the V gene TRBV28; perhaps TRBD1 as D (6 bases). This CDR3 spans 15 amino acids. Trimming removed 6 bases at V and 5 bases at J, with 17 bases between. Germline CDR1 and CDR2: MDHEN and SYDVKM. The CDR3 sequence: CASSLRRGGDQPQHF. The CDR3 coding sequence is TGTGCCAGCAGCCTACGCCGGGGGGGCGATCAGCCCCAGCATTTT.

The chain recombines TRBV28 with TRBJ1-5; weak D call: TRBD1 (6 bases). CDR3 length: 15 amino acids. Trimming took 4 bases from V and 4 from J, leaving 14 bases between them. Germline CDR1 is MDHEN and CDR2 is SYDVKM. CDR3 nucleotide sequence: TGTGCCAGCAGTTCCCCCGCAGGGGAGAATCAGCCCCAGCATTTT. It is translated as CASSSPAGENQPQHF.

This clone was recorded a few times. The chain is built from TRBV12-3 or TRBV12-4 and TRBJ1-6, with TRBD1 matching 10 bases. The CDR3 has 13 amino acids. Trimming cost V 6 bases and J 18 bases; bases outside gene matches: 11. The DNA of the CDR3 is TGTGCCAGCAGAGGGACAGGGGACCTTCACCGCCACTTT. Protein sequence: CASRGTGDLHRHF.

The genes are TRBV19 and TRBJ2-6; tentative D call: TRBD1 (5 bases). The CDR3 covers 17 residues. V shed 8 bases and J shed 3 bases, with 20 bases lying between them. Germline-derived CDR1 and CDR2 are LNHDA and SQIVND (reference sequence). CDR3: CASGASQGVGGANVLTF. The CDR3, as DNA: TGTGCCAGTGGAGCCAGCCAAGGGGTCGGTGGGGCCAACGTCCTGACTTTC.

This chain links TRBV6-5 with TRBJ1-4; tentatively, D is TRBD1 (6 bases). Germline V gene sequence: CDR1 MNHEY, CDR2 SVGAGI. The CDR3 loop spans 14 amino acids. V gave up 5 bases and J gave up 3 bases, with 10 bases separating them. CDR3 sequence reads: CASSRRGPNEKLFF. The CDR3 nucleotides read TGTGCCAGCAGTAGGCGGGGGCCTAATGAAAAACTGTTTTTT.

This chain connects TRBV3-1 (or the pseudogene TRBV3-2) to TRBJ2-7, with TRBD1 identical over 8 bases. Per the germline V gene, CDR1 is LGHDT and CDR2 is YNNKEL (reference sequence). The V segment lost 3 bases and the J segment 9 bases; nucleotides outside the gene matches: 10. This CDR3 comprises 14 residues. In DNA form, the CDR3 reads TGTGCCAGCAGCCACGGACAGGGTTCTGATCGGCAGTACTTC. It is translated as CASSHGQGSDRQYF.

Concerning this clone itself: The identical CDR3 is also encoded by other nucleotide sequences in the sample. This CDR3 reads CASSLDGGNQPQHF. The CDR3 region has the DNA TGTGCCAGCAGCTTGGATGGAGGTAATCAGCCCCAGCATTTT. This chain connects TRBV5-4 to TRBJ1-5; no clear D. This CDR3 comprises 14 residues. V lost 0 bases to trimming and J lost 4 bases, with 8 bases between them. CDR1 is SGHNT and CDR2 is YYREEE in the germline V gene (reference sequence). The whole variable domain, remainder taken from reference TRBV5-4 and TRBJ1-5, is ETGVTQSPTHLIKTRGQQVTLRCSSQSGHNTVSWYQQALGQGPQFIFQYYREEENGRGNFPPRFSGLQFPNYSSELNVNALELDDSALYLCASSLDGGNQPQHFGDGTRLSIL.

This rearrangement joins TRBV18 to TRBJ1-4; no clear D gene. The CDR3 loop spans 17 amino acids. From germline, CDR1 is KGHSH and CDR2 LQKENI. Deletions cut 0 bases from V and 8 bases from J, with 19 bases between. The CDR3 DNA reads as TGTGCCAGCTCACCACCGAACCCCAGCAGAGGGAACGAAAAACTGTTTTTT. It codes for CASSPPNPSRGNEKLFF.

The chain links TRBV5-1 to TRBJ1-5; 8 bases align to TRBD1. CDR1 and CDR2 (germline): SGHRS, YFSETQ. This CDR3 has 15 amino acids. V lost 3 bases, J lost 4 bases, and 6 bases stayed unmatched. CDR3 nucleotide sequence: TGCGCCAGCAGCTCTCAGGGGGCGGTTAATCAGCCCCAGCATTTT. Protein product: CASSSQGAVNQPQHF.

In its sample, this clone was seen a few times. The rearrangement uses TRBV4-1 and TRBJ2-7, with TRBD2 identical over 11 bases. Per the germline V gene, CDR1 is MGHRA and CDR2 is YSYEKL. CDR3 length: 15 residues. The V gene end was trimmed by 5 bases and the J gene end by 3 bases; junction bases not matched to a gene: 6. DNA of the CDR3: TGCGCCAGCAGCGTCGGACTAGCGGGTTACTACGAGCAGTACTTC. It specifies CASSVGLAGYYEQYF.

This chain links TRBV19 with TRBJ1-2, with 11 nucleotides matching TRBD1. Germline CDR1 reads LNHDA; CDR2 reads SQIVND (reference sequence). The CDR3 extends over 15 amino acids. J lost 6 bases, V lost 4 bases, and 7 bases had no gene match. CDR3 sequence: CASSTPGQGVHGYTF. In DNA, the CDR3 is TGTGCCAGTAGTACCCCGGGACAGGGGGTCCATGGCTACACCTTC.

The chain couples TRBV5-1 to TRBJ1-2, with a weak D call TRBD1 (5 bases). V was cut by 1 base and J by 2 bases, with 9 bases left in between. The CDR3 loop spans 14 amino acids. CDR1 SGHRS and CDR2 YFSETQ come from the germline V gene. The CDR3: CASSLSGENYGYTF. The CDR3 DNA follows: TGCGCCAGCAGCTTGTCGGGGGAAAACTATGGCTACACCTTC. The entire variable domain, with the rest obtained from reference TRBV5-1 and TRBJ1-2, is as follows: KAGVTQTPRYLIKTRGQQVTLSCSPISGHRSVSWYQQTPGQGLQFLFEYFSETQRNKGNFPGRFSGRQFSNSRSEMNVSTLELGDSALYLCASSLSGENYGYTFGSGTRLTVV.

This chain connects TRBV5-1 to TRBJ1-3; maybe TRBD1 (5 bases). From germline, CDR1 is SGHRS and CDR2 YFSETQ. Trimming shortened V by 0 bases and J by 0 bases, and 13 bases separated the two germline ends. The CDR3 has 17 amino acids. Here the CDR3 reads CASSLAPGRNSGNTIYF. DNA of the CDR3: TGCGCCAGCAGCTTGGCCCCAGGGCGGAACTCTGGAAACACCATATATTTT.

CDR3: CASSQFRGRTNEKLFF. The CDR3 bases are TGTGCCAGCAGCCAATTCCGGGGGAGGACTAATGAAAAACTGTTTTTT. V is TRBV14 and J is TRBJ1-4; TRBD1 might be the D (5 bases). Germline loops: CDR1 SGHDN, CDR2 FVKESK. This CDR3 has 16 residues. V lost 2 bases, J lost 2 bases, and 12 bases lay in between.

This sequence joins TRBV19 and TRBJ2-3, with 10 bases that match TRBD2. This CDR3 has 18 amino acids. The germline gives CDR1 LNHDA, CDR2 SQIVND (reference sequence). V dropped 6 bases and J dropped 6; count of bases not matched to a gene: 18. In DNA, the CDR3 is TGTGCCAGTAGCCGGGGGACCGGGACTAGCGTGAGGAATGATACGCAGTATTTT. This codes for CASSRGTGTSVRNDTQYF.

This chain uses TRBV5-4 with TRBJ2-3, with TRBD2 identical over 11 bases. Germline V gene data show CDR1 as SGHNT and CDR2 as YYREEE (reference sequence). V trimming: 4 bases; J trimming: 2 bases; junction bases outside the gene matches: 6. The CDR3 runs to 16 residues. CDR3 region: CASSTGTSGYTDTQYF. In nucleotides, the CDR3 is TGTGCCAGCAGCACCGGGACTAGCGGTTACACAGATACGCAGTATTTT.

This chain connects TRBV18 to TRBJ1-5, with unresolved D. There are 12 residues in the CDR3. With 5 bases removed from V and 7 bases from J, the gap between germline ends came to 9 bases. Germline CDR1 reads KGHSH; CDR2 reads LQKENI. For the CDR3, the DNA is TGTGCCAGCTCAACCGGACTGCAGCCCCAGCATTTT. Protein: CASSTGLQPQHF.

J is TRBJ2-4 and V is TRBV4-1, with D possibly being TRBD2 (5 bases). Germline V gene lookup returns CDR1 MGHRA and CDR2 YSYEKL. V was shortened by 0 bases and J by 0 bases, with 6 bases between the two germline ends. There are 15 residues in the CDR3. Written as DNA, the CDR3 is TGCGCCAGCAGCCAAGATGGACTAGCCAAAAACATTCAGTACTTC. Amino acids: CASSQDGLAKNIQYF.

The chain combines TRBV9 with TRBJ2-5; 14 positions agree with TRBD2. The CDR3 consists of 16 residues. CDR1 is SGDLS, CDR2 YYNGEE, per germline. The trim removed 4 bases at V and 5 bases at J, leaving 7 bases unmatched. The CDR3 is CASSSRTSGGWETQYF. DNA for the CDR3: TGTGCCAGCAGCTCCCGGACTAGCGGGGGGTGGGAGACCCAGTACTTC.

The CDR3 DNA reads as TGTGCCAGCAGCGTAGCCACAGGGACAGTTTATGGCTACACCTTC. This gives the protein CASSVATGTVYGYTF. V gene TRBV9 combines with J gene TRBJ1-2; 7 positions agree with TRBD1. The CDR3 has 15 residues. Germline CDR1 SGDLS, CDR2 YYNGEE. The trim removed 0 bases at V and 5 bases at J, leaving 7 bases unmatched.